Each of the 19 T cell receptor beta chains below was sequenced from the same sample in a study of cytotoxic CD8 clonotypes in ibrutinib-treated CLL. Only in-frame clones appear in the TCRdb table, and some are missing; sequencing was by immunoSEQ multiplex PCR. The table shows 90,000 to 100,000 clones, with 70% to 85% occurring only once. Sequencing was performed on PBMCs, taken after 12 months of ibrutinib treatment. The source is a human donor with chronic lymphocytic leukemia.

V usage is TRBV7-9 and J usage is TRBJ2-5; D might be TRBD2 (5 bases). This CDR3 has 15 amino acids. The V end was cut by 8 bases, the J end by 1 base, with 17 bases between. Germline assignment: CDR1 SEHNR and CDR2 FQNEAQ (reference sequence). In nucleotides, the CDR3 is TGTGCCAGCCGGGGAACGACCCCCGGCCAAGAGACCCAGTACTTC. Protein product: CASRGTTPGQETQYF. The full variable domain, with the rest looked up from reference TRBV7-9 and TRBJ2-5, is DTGVSQNPRHKITKRGQNVTFRCDPISEHNRLYWYRQTLGQGPEFLTYFQNEAQLEKSRLLSDRFSAERPKGSFSTLEIQRTEQGDSAMYLCASRGTTPGQETQYFGPGTRLLVL.

DNA for the CDR3: TGTGCCAGCAGCGGATACAATCAGCCCCAGCATTTT. It specifies CASSGYNQPQHF. J is TRBJ1-5 and V is TRBV7-2, with D unresolved. The CDR3 length is 12 residues. Looked up from germline, CDR1 is SGHTA and CDR2 is FQGNSA. V was clipped by 5 bases and J by 3 bases, with 5 bases between them. Variable domain in full (rest from reference TRBV7-2 and TRBJ1-5): GAGVSQSPSNKVTEKGKDVELRCDPISGHTALYWYRQSLGQGLEFLIYFQGNSAPDKSGLPSDRFSAERTGGSVSTLTIQRTQQEDSAVYLCASSGYNQPQHFGDGTRLSIL.

The chain is built from TRBV30 and TRBJ2-7, with D possibly being TRBD1 or TRBD2 (6 bases each). Trimming left V 3 bases short and J 5 bases short, with 11 bases between. The CDR3 length is 12 residues. Germline V CDR1 and CDR2: GTSNPN, SVGIG (reference sequence). CDR3 sequence (DNA): TGTGCCTGGAGGTGGGGGGCGGACGAGCAGTACTTC. Protein sequence: CAWRWGADEQYF.

The chain couples TRBV5-8 to TRBJ2-7; D remains ambiguous. The CDR3 has 12 residues. The V end was cut by 3 bases, the J end by 5 bases, with 9 bases between. Germline-derived CDR1 and CDR2 are SGHTS and YDEGEE. The CDR3, as DNA: TGTGCCAGCAGCTACGGCCCCAACGAGCAGTACTTC. This sequence encodes CASSYGPNEQYF.

CDR3 sequence: CASSLGDRAETQYF. Here the CDR3 DNA reads TGTGCCAGCAGCTTAGGGGACAGGGCTGAGACCCAGTACTTC. The gene calls are TRBV7-8 and TRBJ2-5; 9 bases match TRBD1. The V gene's germline CDR1 is SGHVS and CDR2 FQNEAQ. Germline trimming cut 1 base from V and 5 bases from J; bases unmatched to any gene: 2. This CDR3 spans 14 amino acids. The full variable domain, with the rest looked up from reference TRBV7-8 and TRBJ2-5, is GAGVSQSPRYKVAKRGQDVALRCDPISGHVSLFWYQQALGQGPEFLTYFQNEAQLDKSGLPSDRFFAERPEGSVSTLKIQRTQQEDSAVYLCASSLGDRAETQYFGPGTRLLVL.

This chain connects TRBV2 to TRBJ2-7; D may be TRBD1 or TRBD2 (5 bases each). V shed 6 bases and J shed 6 bases, with 12 bases lying between them. CDR3 length: 12 amino acids. Germline V gene sequence: CDR1 SNHLY, CDR2 FYNNEI. The chain's CDR3 is CASRSQGVEQYF. The CDR3 DNA follows: TGTGCCAGCAGATCCCAGGGAGTCGAGCAGTACTTC.

This clone was seen more than once but under ten times. The rearrangement uses TRBV7-7 and TRBJ2-5; possibly TRBD1 for D (5 bases). Germline V lookup: CDR1 SSHAT, CDR2 FNYEAQ (reference sequence). Trimming shortened V by 2 bases and J by 1 base, and 8 bases separated the two germline ends. The CDR3 is made up of 14 amino acids. The CDR3 DNA sequence: TGTGCCAGCAGCTTATCAGGGTCCCAAGAGACCCAGTACTTC. Residues: CASSLSGSQETQYF.

The J gene is TRBJ1-5, the V gene TRBV7-8; D may be TRBD1 (5 bases). The germline gives CDR1 SGHVS, CDR2 FQNEAQ. The CDR3 contains 14 residues. Trimming took off 1 base at V and 6 bases at J, with 10 bases between the two ends. CDR3 DNA sequence: TGTGCCAGCAGCTTAGGAGGGGTTGCTCAGCCCCAGCATTTT. This sequence encodes CASSLGGVAQPQHF.

This chain uses TRBV5-4 with TRBJ1-2; 7 positions agree with TRBD1. This CDR3 spans 12 amino acids. Germline V gives CDR1 SGHNT, CDR2 YYREEE (reference sequence). After removal of 4 bases from V and 6 bases from J, the junction contained 3 bases not matched to a gene. The CDR3 here is CASSPDRNGYTF. As DNA, the CDR3 is TGTGCCAGCAGCCCGGACAGGAATGGCTACACCTTC.

The chain joins TRBV5-8 to TRBJ2-3; 8 bases match TRBD2. The germline V gene encodes CDR1 SGHTS and CDR2 YDEGEE. This CDR3 comprises 17 residues. Germline trimming cut 5 bases from V and 1 base from J; bases unmatched to any gene: 12. The chain's CDR3 is CASRFTGLVSGTDTQYF. The CDR3, as DNA: TGTGCCAGCAGATTCACGGGACTAGTTTCGGGCACAGATACGCAGTATTTT. Together with reference TRBV5-8 and TRBJ2-3, the CDR3 gives the full variable domain: EAGVTQSPTHLIKTRGQQATLRCSPISGHTSVYWYQQALGLGLQFLLWYDEGEERNRGNFPPRFSGRQFPNYSSELNVNALELEDSALYLCASRFTGLVSGTDTQYFGPGTRLTVL.

V usage is TRBV27 and J usage is TRBJ1-1, with TRBD1 matching 10 bases. Trimming took 2 bases from V and 0 from J; bases not matched to a gene: 21. Germline V CDR1 and CDR2: MNHEY, SMNVEV (reference sequence). This CDR3 has 22 residues. The CDR3 DNA reads as TGTGCCAGCAGTTTACAAAAACCGGGACAGGGGTTTTCGTGGAACGTGAACACTGAAGCTTTCTTT. It yields the protein CASSLQKPGQGFSWNVNTEAFF.

The rearrangement joins TRBV6-1 to TRBJ1-1; perhaps TRBD1 as D (5 bases). With 3 bases removed from V and 3 bases from J, the gap between germline ends came to 11 bases. Germline CDR1 MNHNS, CDR2 SASEGT. The CDR3 extends over 14 amino acids. CDR3 in amino acids: CASSEARGDTEAFF. DNA of the CDR3: TGTGCCAGCAGTGAGGCAAGGGGCGACACTGAAGCTTTCTTT.

This chain links TRBV15 with TRBJ2-2; TRBD2 agrees at 8 bases. The CDR3 is 18 amino acids. V shed 3 bases and J 4 bases; nucleotides not matched to a gene: 13. CDR1 LNHNV and CDR2 YYDKDF come from the germline V gene (reference sequence). CDR3 loop: CATSREKGLGARTGELFF. DNA for the CDR3: TGTGCCACCAGCAGGGAAAAGGGACTAGGGGCGCGCACCGGGGAGCTGTTTTTT.

The genes are TRBV16 and TRBJ1-4; tentative D call: TRBD1 (6 bases). Germline V lookup: CDR1 KGHSY, CDR2 FQNENV. The CDR3 has 13 residues. The germline V and J ends were trimmed by 4 bases and 12 bases, with 15 bases remaining between them. CDR3 sequence reads: CASSPSRAGELFF. The CDR3 coding sequence is TGTGCCAGCAGCCCTTCCCGCGCAGGGGAACTGTTTTTT.

Only a few counts were recorded for this clone. The chain is built from TRBV6-5 and TRBJ1-5, with TRBD1 matching 7 bases. The CDR3 has 14 residues. The germline V gene has CDR1 MNHEY and CDR2 SVGAGI. V trimming: 3 bases; J trimming: 2 bases; junction bases outside the gene matches: 1. CDR3 residues: CASSYGQGNQPQHF. CDR3 sequence (DNA): TGTGCCAGCAGTTATGGACAGGGCAATCAGCCCCAGCATTTT.

The rearrangement links TRBV6-5 to TRBJ2-2; D is possibly TRBD2 (5 bases). Germline-derived CDR1 and CDR2 are MNHEY and SVGAGI. V lost 2 bases to trimming and J lost 5 bases, with 15 bases between them. The CDR3 length is 16 residues. The CDR3 DNA reads TGTGCCAGCAGTTACGAGGAGGCGGTACAGACCGGGGAGCTGTTTTTT. Translated, it gives CASSYEEAVQTGELFF.

This sequence joins TRBV6-6 and TRBJ2-7; perhaps TRBD1 as D (6 bases). The CDR3 covers 12 residues. CDR1 and CDR2 from the germline V gene are MNHNY and SVGAGI (reference sequence). Trimming stripped 5 bases from V and 11 bases from J, with 16 bases between. CDR3 loop: CASSPGARAKYF. CDR3 bases: TGTGCCAGCAGTCCAGGGGCACGGGCAAAGTACTTC.

Of note for this clone: Other nucleotide sequences in the sample specify the same CDR3. The chain is built from TRBV6-5 and TRBJ1-4; unclear D gene. The CDR3 is 14 amino acids. Germline CDR1 reads MNHEY; CDR2 reads SVGAGI. V was shortened by 5 bases and J by 0 bases, with 7 bases between the two germline ends. CDR3 region: CASSRASTNEKLFF. The CDR3 nucleotides are TGTGCCAGCAGTCGGGCATCAACTAATGAAAAACTGTTTTTT.

This rearrangement joins TRBV18 to TRBJ1-2; D is undetermined. This CDR3 has 13 amino acids. The V and J ends lost 2 bases and 2 bases respectively, with 6 bases between them. Germline lookup yields CDR1 KGHSH and CDR2 LQKENI. The CDR3 DNA reads TGTGCCAGCTCACCAGACGGAAACTATGGCTACACCTTC. Protein sequence: CASSPDGNYGYTF.